What follows are 22 T cell receptor beta chains derived from one specimen sequenced in a study of cytomegalovirus exposure and HLA in healthy donors. Researchers ran the PCR with 60 Vbeta and 13 Jbeta primers. Data came from immunoSEQ multiplex PCR; TCRdb stores just in-frame clones and leaves some out. In the table there are about 150,000 clones, 80% to 90% of which are singletons. The sequenced material came from PBMCs. These receptors originate from a woman aged 30 to 39 in good health and CMV-seronegative.

The chain links TRBV30 to TRBJ1-1, with 8 positions matching TRBD1. The CDR3 is 15 amino acids. Germline CDR1 is GTSNPN and CDR2 is SVGIG (reference sequence). Trimming took 5 bases from V and 4 from J; bases not matched to a gene: 12. The CDR3, as DNA: TGTGCCTGGGAGAAAAGACAGGGGAGGAGCACTGAAGCTTTCTTT. Translation: CAWEKRQGRSTEAFF.

The chain employs TRBV19 and TRBJ1-1; unclear D gene. The CDR3 totals 14 residues. Trimming stripped 7 bases from V and 1 base from J, with 13 bases between. Germline V lookup: CDR1 LNHDA, CDR2 SQIVND (reference sequence). The CDR3 loop is CASTRLKQNTEAFF. CDR3 in DNA: TGTGCCAGTACTAGATTAAAACAGAACACTGAAGCTTTCTTT. Full variable domain (missing parts from reference TRBV19 and TRBJ1-1): DGGITQSPKYLFRKEGQNVTLSCEQNLNHDAMYWYRQDPGQGLRLIYYSQIVNDFQKGDIAEGYSVSREKKESFPLTVTSAQKNPTAFYLCASTRLKQNTEAFFGQGTRLTVV.

The chain combines TRBV6-4 with TRBJ1-1, with D tentatively TRBD1 (5 bases). Trimming took 0 bases from V and 2 from J, leaving 7 bases between them. CDR3 length: 14 residues. Germline V gene lookup returns CDR1 MRHNA and CDR2 SNTAGT. The DNA of the CDR3 is TGTGCCAGCAGTGACTCAGGGGAAAACACTGAAGCTTTCTTT. The encoded protein is CASSDSGENTEAFF.

This sequence joins TRBV9 and TRBJ1-2; D gene ambiguous. The CDR3 totals 14 residues. V was pared by 4 bases and J by 4 bases, with 14 bases between. The germline V gene encodes CDR1 SGDLS and CDR2 YYNGEE. CDR3 amino acids: CASSPLGSAYGYTF. DNA for the CDR3: TGTGCCAGCAGCCCCCTCGGGTCTGCCTATGGCTACACCTTC.

The CDR3 reads CASSLQGYYGYTF. As DNA, the CDR3 is TGTGCCAGCAGCTTACAGGGGTACTATGGCTACACCTTC. J is TRBJ1-2 and V is TRBV11-2; tentative D call: TRBD1 (6 bases). Germline V gene data show CDR1 as SGHAT and CDR2 as FQNNGV. The CDR3 is made up of 13 amino acids. Trimming cost V 2 bases and J 3 bases, with 7 bases left between them.

This sequence joins TRBV27 and TRBJ1-6, with TRBD1 matching 7 bases. Germline values: CDR1 MNHEY, CDR2 SMNVEV (reference sequence). The CDR3 contains 16 residues. V was clipped by 7 bases and J by 7 bases; unmatched bases: 13. CDR3 sequence: CASTTLQGLGNSPLHF. In nucleotides, the CDR3 is TGTGCCAGCACGACCCTACAGGGGCTTGGGAATTCACCCCTCCACTTT.

V and J are TRBV5-1 and TRBJ2-5, with TRBD2 matching 8 bases. Germline trimming cut 0 bases from V and 5 bases from J; bases unmatched to any gene: 6. Per the germline V gene, CDR1 is SGHRS and CDR2 is YFSETQ. CDR3 length: 15 amino acids. The DNA of the CDR3 is TGCGCCAGCAGCTTGGACGGGAGGGCCGGGGAGACCCAGTACTTC. It encodes CASSLDGRAGETQYF.

On this clone itself: Other DNA sequences in the sample encode the same CDR3. V usage is TRBV5-8 and J usage is TRBJ2-5, with a weak D call TRBD1 (5 bases). V was cut by 2 bases and J by 1 base, with 9 bases left in between. The CDR3 contains 14 residues. The V gene's germline CDR1 is SGHTS and CDR2 YDEGEE. The CDR3 DNA follows: TGTGCCAGCAGCTTTAGACAGCCCCAAGAGACCCAGTACTTC. It is translated as CASSFRQPQETQYF.

The chain has TRBV5-8 and TRBJ1-2; D not resolved. V lost 6 bases to trimming and J lost 3 bases, with 12 bases between them. This CDR3 has 13 amino acids. Germline V gene data show CDR1 as SGHTS and CDR2 as YDEGEE. CDR3 bases: TGTGCCAGCACGAAACCGGAGGACTATGGCTACACCTTC. As protein: CASTKPEDYGYTF. Together with reference TRBV5-8 and TRBJ1-2, the CDR3 gives the full variable domain: EAGVTQSPTHLIKTRGQQATLRCSPISGHTSVYWYQQALGLGLQFLLWYDEGEERNRGNFPPRFSGRQFPNYSSELNVNALELEDSALYLCASTKPEDYGYTFGSGTRLTVV.

CDR3 sequence: CASSLTGLAGGPFYNEQFF. CDR3 nucleotides: TGCGCCAGCAGCCTTACTGGACTAGCGGGGGGCCCATTCTACAATGAGCAGTTCTTC. The chain combines TRBV4-1 with TRBJ2-1; TRBD2 matches at 14 bases. This CDR3 has 19 residues. With 4 bases clipped from V and 3 bases from J, the junction kept 11 bases outside the gene matches. CDR1 and CDR2 (germline): MGHRA, YSYEKL.

This clone was seen a handful of times. The chain joins TRBV6-6 to TRBJ1-4; no clear D. The CDR3 is made up of 12 amino acids. Per the germline V gene, CDR1 is MNHNY and CDR2 is SVGAGI (reference sequence). Trimming stripped 5 bases from V and 4 bases from J, with 5 bases between. CDR3 region: CASSPLNEKLFF. The CDR3 DNA sequence: TGTGCCAGCAGTCCCCTTAATGAAAAACTGTTTTTT.

The J gene is TRBJ2-7, the V gene TRBV7-8; TRBD2 agrees at 11 bases. Trimming cost V 2 bases and J 2 bases; bases outside gene matches: 2. The length of the CDR3 is 15 residues. Germline V CDR1 and CDR2: SGHVS, FQNEAQ. In DNA form, the CDR3 reads TGTGCCAGCAGCTTACTAGCGGGGGGCACCTACGAGCAGTACTTC. Encoded protein: CASSLLAGGTYEQYF.

This chain connects TRBV4-1 to TRBJ1-2; D gene unclear. The CDR3 spans 16 residues. CDR1 MGHRA and CDR2 YSYEKL come from the germline V gene. V shed 2 bases and J shed 3 bases, with 16 bases lying between them. The CDR3 protein is CASSQLTRGLDYGYTF. The CDR3 DNA reads TGCGCCAGCAGCCAACTCACTCGAGGCCTCGACTATGGCTACACCTTC.

This chain connects TRBV28 to TRBJ1-1; D remains unclear. Germline V gene data show CDR1 as MDHEN and CDR2 as SYDVKM. The CDR3 runs 14 residues. V lost 5 bases and J 10 bases, leaving 20 bases between the germline ends. The CDR3 protein is CASSHPTYPGGAFF. CDR3 nucleotide sequence: TGTGCCAGCAGTCACCCGACCTATCCCGGAGGAGCTTTCTTT.

This clone was counted a single time. The chain recombines TRBV29-1 with TRBJ1-1; D gene ambiguous. Germline V gene data show CDR1 as SQVTM and CDR2 as ANQGSEA. V was cut by 7 bases and J by 0 bases, with 12 bases left in between. The CDR3 has 13 amino acids. CDR3 coding DNA: TGCAGCGGAGGTGGCTTGATGAACACTGAAGCTTTCTTT. It yields the protein CSGGGLMNTEAFF.

The chain carries TRBV14 and TRBJ2-2; tentatively, D is TRBD2 (6 bases). Between the trimmed V and J ends, which lost 0 bases and 6 bases, there was a span of 14 bases. The V gene's germline CDR1 is SGHDN and CDR2 FVKESK. This CDR3 has 16 amino acids. The CDR3 here is CASSQDGSRLPGELFF. The CDR3 bases are TGTGCCAGCAGCCAAGACGGGAGTAGACTCCCCGGGGAGCTGTTTTTT.

The chain carries TRBV5-1 and TRBJ2-2; D is possibly TRBD2 (6 bases). The CDR3 has 13 residues. V was shortened by 2 bases and J by 7 bases, with 9 bases between the two germline ends. Germline CDR1 is SGHRS and CDR2 is YFSETQ. The DNA of the CDR3 is TGCGCCAGCAGCTTTGGAGCGGGCGGGGAGCTGTTTTTT. This sequence encodes CASSFGAGGELFF. Together with reference TRBV5-1 and TRBJ2-2, the CDR3 gives the full variable domain: KAGVTQTPRYLIKTRGQQVTLSCSPISGHRSVSWYQQTPGQGLQFLFEYFSETQRNKGNFPGRFSGRQFSNSRSEMNVSTLELGDSALYLCASSFGAGGELFFGEGSRLTVL.

The chain uses TRBV28 and TRBJ2-7, with TRBD1 matching over 7 bases. Germline lookup yields CDR1 MDHEN and CDR2 SYDVKM. V trimming: 5 bases; J trimming: 2 bases; junction bases outside the gene matches: 6. This CDR3 has 14 residues. The CDR3 nucleotides read TGTGCCAGCAGTCCCCCAGGGGGTACCTACGAGCAGTACTTC. Amino acids: CASSPPGGTYEQYF.

The chain has TRBV2 and TRBJ2-7, with TRBD2 matching 7 bases. Germline-derived CDR1 and CDR2 are SNHLY and FYNNEI. This CDR3 spans 15 amino acids. Unmatched junction bases numbered 7, after V lost 1 base and J lost 4 bases. The CDR3 reads CASSEGAGVHYEQYF. The CDR3 region has the DNA TGTGCCAGCAGTGAAGGGGCGGGAGTTCATTACGAGCAGTACTTC. The whole variable domain, filled in from reference TRBV2 and TRBJ2-7, reads EPEVTQTPSHQVTQMGQEVILRCVPISNHLYFYWYRQILGQKVEFLVSFYNNEISEKSEIFDDQFSVERPDGSNFTLKIRSTKLEDSAMYFCASSEGAGVHYEQYFGPGTRLTVT.

The V call is TRBV5-1, the J call TRBJ1-1, with 7 nucleotides matching TRBD1. Germline CDR1 reads SGHRS; CDR2 reads YFSETQ. This CDR3 has 17 residues. V dropped 2 bases and J dropped 3; count of bases not matched to a gene: 13. This CDR3 is CASSFGRQGVSYTEAFF. CDR3 nucleotide sequence: TGCGCCAGCAGCTTTGGTCGACAGGGAGTTAGTTACACTGAAGCTTTCTTT.

This chain connects TRBV4-3 to TRBJ1-4; 7 positions agree with TRBD1. The CDR3 has 14 residues. Germline V gene lookup returns CDR1 LGHNA and CDR2 YSLEER. With 5 bases clipped from V and 5 bases from J, the junction kept 5 bases outside the gene matches. As DNA, the CDR3 is TGCGCCAGCAGCAGGGGACAGAACAATGAAAAACTGTTTTTT. It yields the protein CASSRGQNNEKLFF.

This chain connects TRBV4-1 to TRBJ2-2, with D possibly TRBD2 on 5 matching bases. Trimming removed 4 bases from V and 1 base from J, with 16 bases in between. The V gene's germline CDR1 is MGHRA and CDR2 YSYEKL. The CDR3 has 17 amino acids. The CDR3 coding sequence is TGCGCCAGCAGCCCCTGGGGTTTAGCGAGGAACACCGGGGAGCTGTTTTTT. It encodes CASSPWGLARNTGELFF.